The clone carrying this T cell receptor (beta chain) was counted many times. These data belong to a study of Graves' ophthalmopathy and Graves' hyperthyroidism. V gave up 4 bases and J gave up 3 bases, with 10 bases separating them. The germline V gene encodes CDR1 SQVTM and CDR2 ANQGSEA. The CDR3 sequence is 12 residues long. The study amplified TCR beta CDR3 regions using RNA transcripts. HTBI primers were used in a first-round RT-PCR, which preceded a second-round multiplex PCR. MiXCR, run by TCRdb on the multiplex PCR reads, gives a single entry per CDR3 protein. The sample lists some 250,000 distinct CDR3 sequences; about 46% were seen once. The evidence that diagnosis relied on was clinical symptoms, serum thyroxine, TRAb, thyroid ultrasound and orbital computed tomography.

This TCR was recovered from an adult man with Graves' ophthalmopathy. The source material was peripheral blood. The V and J genes are TRBV29-1 and TRBJ2-7; a possible D gene is TRBD1 (5 bases). The CDR3 DNA reads as TGCAGCGTTGCTGACAGTGACTACGAGCAGTACTTC. Translating it yields CSVADSDYEQYF.